One and the same sample provided the 8 T cell receptor beta chains below, sequenced in a study of glioma-infiltrating T cells. Amplification of TCR alpha and beta CDR3 regions from RNA used iRepertoire nested multiplex PCR. TCRdb analysed the multiplex PCR reads with MiXCR anew, one entry per CDR3 protein. The sample holds roughly 100,000 distinct CDR3 sequences, roughly 39% seen once. The sequencing sample was made of glioma tissue, nonneoplastic brain tissue, or PBMCs (not recorded which). Receptor source: a human donor with low-grade glioma or glioblastoma, undergoing nonglioma brain surgery, or in good health (not recorded which).

The J gene is TRBJ2-7, the V gene TRBV6-8; 14 bases fit TRBD2. The CDR3 has 15 amino acids. Germline V gene lookup returns CDR1 MNHGY and CDR2 SAAAGT. V gave up 4 bases and J gave up 3 bases; unmatched junction bases: 2. The CDR3: CASSFGLAGGYEQYF. CDR3 nucleotides: TGTGCCAGCAGTTTCGGACTAGCGGGAGGCTACGAGCAGTACTTC.

Only one count was recorded for this clonotype. Because it lacks the conserved phenylalanine or tryptophan at the end, this CDR3 is likely a read error. The DNA is omitted, as the CDR3 cannot be located on it reliably, and the CDR3 follows TCRdb's listing. V usage is TRBV24-1 and J usage is TRBJ2-7. The CDR3 has 13 residues if both end residues are counted. In germline, CDR1 is KGHDR, CDR2 SFDVKD. The CDR3 sequence: CATSDLNGFEQYY.

This chain connects TRBV15 to TRBJ2-5, with D possibly matching TRBD2 (6 bases). Germline assignment: CDR1 LNHNV and CDR2 YYDKDF (reference sequence). The CDR3 contains 14 residues. The V and J ends lost 2 bases and 3 bases respectively, with 10 bases between them. CDR3 amino acids: CATSRIGLKETQYF. CDR3 nucleotide sequence: TGTGCCACCAGCAGAATAGGACTAAAAGAGACCCAGTACTTC.

At least ten counts were recorded for this clonotype. The chain combines TRBV7-9 with TRBJ2-3; 14 bases map to TRBD2. J was trimmed by 0 bases and V by 1 base; bases with no gene match: 3. Germline CDR1 reads SEHNR; CDR2 reads FQNEAQ (reference sequence). The CDR3 extends over 18 amino acids. CDR3 amino acids: CASSLGLAGGPSTDTQYF. For the CDR3, the DNA is TGTGCCAGCAGCTTAGGACTAGCGGGGGGGCCAAGCACAGATACGCAGTATTTT. The full variable domain, its missing parts supplied by reference TRBV7-9 and TRBJ2-3, is DTGVSQNPRHKITKRGQNVTFRCDPISEHNRLYWYRQTLGQGPEFLTYFQNEAQLEKSRLLSDRFSAERPKGSFSTLEIQRTEQGDSAMYLCASSLGLAGGPSTDTQYFGPGTRLTVL.

This clonotype was counted only a few times. This may be a read error: a much more frequent sequence differs by one nucleotide. The chain joins TRBV28 to TRBJ2-6; a possible D gene is TRBD1 (6 bases). Germline-derived CDR1 and CDR2 are MDHEN and SYDVKM. V dropped 9 bases and J dropped 0 bases, with 15 bases sitting between them. CDR3 size: 16 residues. CDR3 DNA sequence: TGTGCCAGAAGTCCCTGGACAGCCTCTGGGGCCAACGTCCTGACTTTC. Protein: CARSPWTASGANVLTF.

This clonotype was picked up many times. The chain employs TRBV6-6 and TRBJ2-7; D is perhaps TRBD2 (5 bases). Germline-derived CDR1 and CDR2 are MNHNY and SVGAGI (reference sequence). V lost 3 bases to trimming and J lost 2 bases, with 11 bases between them. CDR3 length: 14 amino acids. The CDR3 nucleotides are TGTGCCAGCAGTTATGCGAGCGGAACCTACGAGCAGTACTTC. The encoded protein is CASSYASGTYEQYF.

This clonotype was detected many times. The V call is TRBV29-1, the J call TRBJ2-3, with 7 bases that match TRBD2. The CDR3 totals 15 residues. V trimming: 5 bases; J trimming: 0 bases; junction bases outside the gene matches: 8. Germline V gene sequence: CDR1 SQVTM, CDR2 ANQGSEA. The CDR3 sequence: CSVRASGLSTDTQYF. The CDR3 bases are TGCAGCGTTCGCGCTAGCGGACTTAGCACAGATACGCAGTATTTT.

This clonotype has ten or more counts. The J gene is TRBJ2-1, the V gene TRBV28; D not resolved. Germline lookup yields CDR1 MDHEN and CDR2 SYDVKM. The germline V and J ends were trimmed by 2 bases and 2 bases, with 4 bases remaining between them. The CDR3 length is 13 residues. The CDR3 DNA reads as TGTGCCAGCAGTTTACCCCCCTACAATGAGCAGTTCTTC. Amino acids: CASSLPPYNEQFF.